One sample yielded the 16 T cell receptor beta chains listed below, sequenced in a study of blood T cell repertoires in COVID-19. The assay was immunoSEQ multiplex PCR, and TCRdb's table has in-frame clones only and misses some. There are around 80,000 clones in the sample; about 80% occur only once, and roughly 9% lies in the top ten. Sequenced: peripheral blood. The source of these receptors is a human donor in a cohort sampled during active COVID-19.

The chain uses TRBV25-1 and TRBJ2-1; D is possibly TRBD2 (6 bases). This CDR3 contains 16 residues. Trimming removed 1 base from V and 5 bases from J, with 15 bases in between. CDR1 is MGHDK, CDR2 SYGVNS, per germline. The CDR3, as DNA: TGTGCCAGCAGTGAATGGGGGAGGACTACCAACAATGAGCAGTTCTTC. Its translation: CASSEWGRTTNNEQFF.

This chain joins TRBV28 and TRBJ1-2, with D possibly being TRBD1 (5 bases). With 6 bases removed from V and 0 bases from J, the gap between germline ends came to 14 bases. The CDR3 spans 15 residues. The germline V gene has CDR1 MDHEN and CDR2 SYDVKM. CDR3 nucleotides: TGTGCCAGCAGACGCCTCGGGGGTTCTAACTATGGCTACACCTTC. Encoded protein: CASRRLGGSNYGYTF.

This clone has only one observation. This chain links TRBV11-1 with TRBJ2-7, with a weak D call TRBD1 (6 bases). Germline CDR1 SGHAT, CDR2 FQDESV (reference sequence). V lost 5 bases to trimming and J lost 3 bases, with 14 bases between them. The CDR3 is 14 residues long. The DNA of the CDR3 is TGTGCCAGCAGCCGGACAGATTCAATCTACGAGCAGTACTTC. It specifies CASSRTDSIYEQYF.

This clone was counted between two and nine times. V usage is TRBV5-1 and J usage is TRBJ1-2, with D possibly matching TRBD1 (6 bases). Germline CDR1 reads SGHRS; CDR2 reads YFSETQ. The CDR3 is made up of 12 amino acids. V was shortened by 4 bases and J by 6 bases, with 10 bases between the two germline ends. The CDR3 here is CASSAQGDGYTF. DNA of the CDR3: TGCGCCAGCAGCGCACAGGGCGATGGCTACACCTTC.

The rearrangement joins TRBV19 to TRBJ1-1; D remains unclear. The CDR3 spans 13 residues. Deletions cut 8 bases from V and 3 bases from J, with 13 bases between. Looked up from germline, CDR1 is LNHDA and CDR2 is SQIVND (reference sequence). The DNA of the CDR3 is TGTGCCAGTTCAACTCGTACGGACACTGAAGCTTTCTTT. The encoded protein is CASSTRTDTEAFF.

This sequence joins TRBV7-8 and TRBJ2-1, with a weak D call TRBD2 (7 bases). The V end lost 5 bases, the J end lost 1 base, and 18 bases lay between the germline ends. The germline V gene encodes CDR1 SGHVS and CDR2 FQNEAQ. This CDR3 has 17 residues. CDR3 sequence: CASSTGGGATSYNEQFF. CDR3 nucleotides: TGTGCCAGCAGCACTGGTGGGGGGGCTACGTCCTACAATGAGCAGTTCTTC.

A note on this clone: This sample also contains other DNA sequences that code for the same CDR3. The chain uses TRBV19 and TRBJ1-1, with TRBD1 matching over 7 bases. Unmatched junction bases numbered 2, after V lost 3 bases and J lost 4 bases. This CDR3 is built from 13 residues. CDR1 is LNHDA, CDR2 SQIVND, per germline (reference sequence). The CDR3 region is CASSIQGGTEAFF. Written as DNA, the CDR3 is TGTGCCAGTAGTATCCAGGGGGGCACTGAAGCTTTCTTT.

The rearrangement uses TRBV28 and TRBJ1-3, with TRBD1 as a possible D gene (6 bases). The ends were cut back, 5 bases at V and 0 bases at J, with 17 bases in the middle. The CDR3 runs 17 residues. Looked up from germline, CDR1 is MDHEN and CDR2 is SYDVKM. The CDR3 nucleotides read TGTGCCAGCAGTACCCCGGGGCAGGGGAACTCTGGAAACACCATATATTTT. It specifies CASSTPGQGNSGNTIYF.

The chain carries TRBV11-3 and TRBJ1-1; D gene unclear. Germline CDR1 and CDR2: SGHNT and YENEEA. The CDR3 spans 14 residues. Trimming took 4 bases from V and 6 from J, leaving 15 bases between them. Here the CDR3 DNA reads TGTGCCAGCAGCTCGACCGCGGAAGTGCCTGAAGCTTTCTTT. Encoded protein: CASSSTAEVPEAFF. The variable domain in full, completed from reference TRBV11-3 and TRBJ1-1, reads EAGVVQSPRYKIIEKKQPVAFWCNPISGHNTLYWYLQNLGQGPELLIRYENEEAVDDSQLPKDRFSAERLKGVDSTLKIQPAELGDSAVYLCASSSTAEVPEAFFGQGTRLTVV.

This clone was recorded once. The chain is built from TRBV14 and TRBJ1-2, with 10 bases that match TRBD1. The CDR3 totals 14 residues. After removal of 4 bases from V and 2 bases from J, the junction contained 1 base not matched to a gene. Germline CDR1 SGHDN, CDR2 FVKESK. The CDR3 protein is CASSPGQGNYGYTF. The CDR3, as DNA: TGTGCCAGCAGCCCGGGACAGGGGAACTATGGCTACACCTTC.

The chain combines TRBV5-1 with TRBJ1-1; 8 positions agree with TRBD1. V shed 0 bases, J shed 5 bases, and the junction held 6 bases outside the gene matches. CDR1 and CDR2 (germline): SGHRS, YFSETQ. The CDR3 runs to 15 residues. The CDR3: CASSLGDRIGTEAFF. Here the CDR3 DNA reads TGCGCCAGCAGCTTGGGGGACAGGATTGGAACTGAAGCTTTCTTT.

The chain employs TRBV12-3 or TRBV12-4 and TRBJ2-5; no definite D call. V was shortened by 2 bases and J by 6 bases, with 10 bases between the two germline ends. The CDR3 length is 13 residues. The CDR3 DNA sequence: TGTGCCAGCAGTTTATCGACAACCAAGACCCAGTACTTC. Translation: CASSLSTTKTQYF.

The chain combines TRBV3-1 (or the pseudogene TRBV3-2) with TRBJ2-1; D unclear. V was pared by 6 bases and J by 8 bases, with 8 bases between. CDR3 size: 11 residues. Germline V gene lookup returns CDR1 LGHDT and CDR2 YNNKEL (reference sequence). CDR3 sequence (DNA): TGTGCCAGCAGGACAAGAGATGAGCAGTTCTTC. Translation gives CASRTRDEQFF.

This chain joins TRBV28 and TRBJ2-4, with 14 bases identical to TRBD2. The germline V gene has CDR1 MDHEN and CDR2 SYDVKM. CDR3 length equals 18 residues. The V segment lost 6 bases and the J segment 3 bases; nucleotides outside the gene matches: 10. The chain's CDR3 is CASSLTSGRAADKNIQYF. The DNA for the CDR3 is TGTGCCAGCAGCCTGACTAGCGGGAGGGCCGCAGACAAAAACATTCAGTACTTC.

With regard to this clone: A read error may produce the germline difference seen at one junction end. The V and J genes are TRBV28 and TRBJ2-3; D gene ambiguous. The CDR3 length is 13 residues. Germline V lookup: CDR1 MDHEN, CDR2 SYDVKM. The CDR3 region has the DNA TGTGCCAGCAGTTTTGGGCTTACAGCTACGCAGTATTTT. Translating it yields CASSFGLTATQYF.

This clone was observed once. The CDR3 spells CASSPGTGGGLGNQPQHF. The CDR3 DNA reads as TGTGCCAGCAGCCCCGGGACAGGGGGGGGTTTAGGCAATCAGCCCCAGCATTTT. This sequence joins TRBV9 and TRBJ1-5; 11 bases line up with TRBD1. CDR1 and CDR2 from the germline V gene are SGDLS and YYNGEE. With 4 bases clipped from V and 2 bases from J, the junction kept 11 bases outside the gene matches. This CDR3 contains 18 residues.